The 31 T cell receptor beta chains below come from one sample, sequenced in a study of blood T cell repertoires in COVID-19. TCRdb's copy holds only in-frame clones and misses some; the assay was immunoSEQ multiplex PCR. The table has more than 300,000 clones, 86% seen once; the top ten hold around 1.5%. The specimen sequenced was peripheral blood. The receptors were gathered from a woman aged 50 to 65 with acute or convalescent COVID-19.

The CDR3 nucleotides are TGTGCCAGCAGCCCCCCGGAGAGGCACCAGTTCTTC. The encoded protein is CASSPPERHQFF. The rearrangement joins TRBV11-2 to TRBJ2-1; no clear D. V was cut by 5 bases and J by 13 bases, with 15 bases left in between. CDR1 SGHAT and CDR2 FQNNGV come from the germline V gene. The CDR3 loop spans 12 amino acids.

The rearrangement links TRBV27 to TRBJ1-2; no clear D gene. CDR3 length equals 15 residues. Trimming cost V 3 bases and J 0 bases, with 11 bases left between them. Per germline, CDR1 MNHEY and CDR2 SMNVEV (reference sequence). CDR3 DNA: TGTGCCAGCAGTTTGGGCACGAGAGCTAACTATGGCTACACCTTC. Translated: CASSLGTRANYGYTF.

The chain joins TRBV7-2 to TRBJ1-1; 10 bases agree with TRBD1. V shed 5 bases and J 1 base; nucleotides not matched to a gene: 7. Germline CDR1 and CDR2: SGHTA and FQGNSA. The CDR3 consists of 16 residues. Here the CDR3 reads CASSGGTGVWNTEAFF. Here the CDR3 DNA reads TGTGCCAGCAGCGGGGGGACAGGGGTTTGGAACACTGAAGCTTTCTTT. Full variable domain (rest looked up from reference TRBV7-2 and TRBJ1-1): GAGVSQSPSNKVTEKGKDVELRCDPISGHTALYWYRQSLGQGLEFLIYFQGNSAPDKSGLPSDRFSAERTGGSVSTLTIQRTQQEDSAVYLCASSGGTGVWNTEAFFGQGTRLTVV.

The J gene is TRBJ2-5, the V gene TRBV4-1, with TRBD2 identical over 11 bases. This CDR3 comprises 17 residues. The V gene end was trimmed by 2 bases and the J gene end by 2 bases; junction bases not matched to a gene: 7. The germline V gene has CDR1 MGHRA and CDR2 YSYEKL. The CDR3 region is CASSQFWTSGLQETQYF. The CDR3 region has the DNA TGCGCCAGCAGCCAATTTTGGACTAGCGGGTTACAAGAGACCCAGTACTTC.

The chain joins TRBV7-3 to TRBJ2-1, with 9 bases that match TRBD1. This CDR3 comprises 16 residues. The germline CDR1 and CDR2 sequences are SGHTA and FQGTGA. The V segment lost 2 bases and the J segment 9 bases; nucleotides outside the gene matches: 11. In DNA, the CDR3 is TGTGCCAGCAGCTTACCGGGACAGGGCCTATGTCGTGAGCAGTTCTTC. Translating gives CASSLPGQGLCREQFF.

The V gene is TRBV6-5, the J gene TRBJ2-1, with TRBD2 matching 7 bases. Germline V CDR1 and CDR2: MNHEY, SVGAGI. V lost 2 bases to trimming and J lost 9 bases; unmatched junction nucleotides: 4. The CDR3 length is 13 residues. The CDR3 DNA sequence: TGTGCCAGCAGTTACGGTCCGGGAGGTGAGCAGTTCTTC. Translating it yields CASSYGPGGEQFF.

V is TRBV7-9 and J is TRBJ1-2; 11 bases are shared with TRBD1. The germline gives CDR1 SEHNR, CDR2 FQNEAQ (reference sequence). Trimming cost V 3 bases and J 4 bases; bases outside gene matches: 7. The CDR3 runs to 16 residues. The CDR3 DNA reads as TGTGCCAGCAGCTTGGGACAGGGGGTCTATCTCTATGGCTACACCTTC. Its protein product is CASSLGQGVYLYGYTF.

This clone came up once. This chain links TRBV6-2 or TRBV6-3 with TRBJ2-7; D remains ambiguous. Germline assignment: CDR1 MNHEY and CDR2 SVGEGT. The ends were cut back, 4 bases at V and 0 bases at J, with 13 bases in the middle. The CDR3 has 15 residues. The DNA for the CDR3 is TGTGCCAGCAGTTCTCCGGTTGGAGACTCCTACGAGCAGTACTTC. Protein: CASSSPVGDSYEQYF.

V gene TRBV5-1 combines with J gene TRBJ2-3; no definite D call. Looked up from germline, CDR1 is SGHRS and CDR2 is YFSETQ. V shed 2 bases and J shed 0 bases, with 16 bases lying between them. The CDR3 totals 17 residues. CDR3 nucleotide sequence: TGCGCCAGCAGCTTTCGATATCTTCCTACTAGCACAGATACGCAGTATTTT. Protein: CASSFRYLPTSTDTQYF.

The chain carries TRBV6-1 and TRBJ1-6; D might be TRBD1 (5 bases). Germline CDR1 is MNHNS and CDR2 is SASEGT. This CDR3 is 13 amino acids long. Trimming took 5 bases from V and 8 from J, leaving 10 bases between them. Here the CDR3 DNA reads TGTGCCAGCAGTTCCACCAGGGATTCACCCCTCCACTTT. Protein sequence: CASSSTRDSPLHF.

The chain uses TRBV11-2 and TRBJ1-2; D is unresolved. The CDR3 extends over 13 amino acids. From germline, CDR1 is SGHAT and CDR2 FQNNGV. V lost 2 bases, J lost 5 bases, and 9 bases lay in between. CDR3 DNA sequence: TGTGCCAGCAGCTTATTGGGCAGTTATGGCTACACCTTC. Its protein product is CASSLLGSYGYTF.

V is TRBV27 and J is TRBJ1-5; D may be TRBD1 (6 bases). V shed 1 base and J shed 5 bases, with 18 bases lying between them. The V gene's germline CDR1 is MNHEY and CDR2 SMNVEV (reference sequence). The CDR3 covers 17 residues. CDR3 nucleotides: TGTGCCAGCAGTTTATTTGCAGGGGCCGACGGGGATCAGCCCCAGCATTTT. Translated, it gives CASSLFAGADGDQPQHF.

The chain uses TRBV6-5 and TRBJ2-1, with 7 bases aligning to TRBD2. This CDR3 has 13 amino acids. The V and J ends lost 8 bases and 8 bases, in that order; junction bases with no gene match: 9. Germline values: CDR1 MNHEY, CDR2 SVGAGI. CDR3 in DNA: TGTGCCAGCGGGTCGGCGGGAGCGGATGAGCAGTTCTTC. Translated: CASGSAGADEQFF.

The V call is TRBV28, the J call TRBJ1-5, with 7 positions matching TRBD1. This CDR3 has 15 residues. Germline loops: CDR1 MDHEN, CDR2 SYDVKM. The J segment lost 6 bases and the V segment lost 5 bases, leaving 10 bases of the junction unmatched. The CDR3 spells CASSLLRGTSQPQHF. The CDR3 bases are TGTGCCAGCAGTCTCCTCAGGGGGACGAGTCAGCCCCAGCATTTT.

This clone has more than one count but fewer than ten. The V gene is TRBV5-1, the J gene TRBJ2-1; 11 nucleotides align to TRBD2. Trimming at V came to 5 bases and at J to 7 bases, leaving 11 bases not matched to a gene. Germline V lookup: CDR1 SGHRS, CDR2 YFSETQ. This CDR3 has 16 residues. CDR3 nucleotides: TGCGCCAGCAGGAATTGGGGGCTAGCGGGAGGTAATGAGCAGTTCTTC. Translated: CASRNWGLAGGNEQFF.

The CDR3 loop reads CASPSNQLSSYNEQFF. CDR3 coding DNA: TGTGCCAGCCCTAGTAACCAACTGAGCTCCTACAATGAGCAGTTCTTC. This chain uses TRBV19 with TRBJ2-1; D unresolved. From germline, CDR1 is LNHDA and CDR2 SQIVND (reference sequence). V lost 9 bases, J lost 0 bases, and 18 bases lay in between. The CDR3 runs to 16 residues.

The chain joins TRBV2 to TRBJ2-6; 7 bases line up with TRBD1. Germline loops: CDR1 SNHLY, CDR2 FYNNEI. This CDR3 has 17 residues. V lost 2 bases and J lost 2; bases outside the gene matches: 6. The CDR3 protein is CASSERRDRAGANVLTF. The CDR3 DNA sequence: TGTGCCAGCAGTGAAAGAAGAGACAGGGCTGGGGCCAACGTCCTGACTTTC.

The chain has TRBV24-1 and TRBJ2-3; 8 nucleotides align to TRBD2. CDR3 length: 15 residues. Trimming cost V 2 bases and J 6 bases; bases outside gene matches: 6. Germline CDR1 KGHDR, CDR2 SFDVKD. The CDR3 region is CATSDSRTSIDTQYF. The DNA for the CDR3 is TGTGCCACCAGTGATTCCAGGACTAGCATTGATACGCAGTATTTT.

The CDR3 region is CASSLDSASGGGTQYF. Written as DNA, the CDR3 is TGTGCCAGCAGCTTAGACTCGGCTAGCGGAGGCGGCACGCAGTATTTT. The rearrangement links TRBV7-2 to TRBJ2-3, with TRBD2 matching 7 bases. The length of the CDR3 is 16 residues. Trimming took 1 base from V and 9 from J; bases not matched to a gene: 13. Germline values: CDR1 SGHTA, CDR2 FQGNSA.

This chain joins TRBV7-3 and TRBJ2-7; possibly TRBD1 for D (5 bases). Germline loops: CDR1 SGHTA, CDR2 FQGTGA. The CDR3 has 16 residues. Trimming stripped 0 bases from V and 8 bases from J, with 20 bases between. The CDR3 here is CASSLTSGLSYEKQYF. CDR3 sequence (DNA): TGTGCCAGCAGCTTAACGTCAGGGCTTAGTTACGAGAAGCAGTACTTC.

The J gene is TRBJ1-5, the V gene TRBV9, with TRBD1 as a possible D gene (5 bases). The CDR3 has 16 residues. The V end was cut by 4 bases, the J end by 3 bases, with 17 bases between. Germline CDR1 SGDLS, CDR2 YYNGEE. CDR3 amino acids: CASSPGGGLDNQPQHF. CDR3 DNA: TGTGCCAGCAGCCCGGGGGGAGGGTTGGACAATCAGCCCCAGCATTTT.

This clone was counted a few times. The genes are TRBV5-1 and TRBJ1-1; D unclear. This CDR3 is 15 amino acids long. CDR1 SGHRS and CDR2 YFSETQ come from the germline V gene. Trimming removed 1 base at V and 1 base at J, with 11 bases between. The CDR3 region has the DNA TGCGCCAGCAGCTTGTACGCGAGTCGGAACACTGAAGCTTTCTTT. It translates to CASSLYASRNTEAFF.

The J gene is TRBJ1-5, the V gene TRBV19, with a possible D match to TRBD1 (6 bases). The germline V gene has CDR1 LNHDA and CDR2 SQIVND (reference sequence). This CDR3 is built from 17 residues. Trimming removed 7 bases at V and 3 bases at J, with 22 bases between. The CDR3 DNA sequence: TGTGCCAGTAATATGACAGGCGCTATGGGGTTCAATCAGCCCCAGCATTTT. The encoded protein is CASNMTGAMGFNQPQHF.

This clone appeared a single time. J is TRBJ2-1 and V is TRBV29-1; 8 nucleotides agree with TRBD2. Losses at the gene ends were 0 bases for V and 3 bases for J; bases not matched to a gene: 13. The CDR3 has 18 residues. Germline-derived CDR1 and CDR2 are SQVTM and ANQGSEA. DNA of the CDR3: TGCAGCGTTGAAGACGTTTTCGGCGAGGGGACTAGCTACAATGAGCAGTTCTTC. It specifies CSVEDVFGEGTSYNEQFF.

The V and J genes are TRBV7-9 and TRBJ2-5, with 8 bases that match TRBD1. This CDR3 is built from 13 residues. Germline-derived CDR1 and CDR2 are SEHNR and FQNEAQ (reference sequence). Germline trimming cut 9 bases from V and 0 bases from J; bases unmatched to any gene: 3. The CDR3 is CASGQGDQETQYF. CDR3 in DNA: TGTGCCAGTGGACAGGGAGACCAAGAGACCCAGTACTTC.

This clone has a single count. V gene TRBV29-1 combines with J gene TRBJ1-1; 8 nucleotides agree with TRBD1. The CDR3 totals 13 residues. Germline V gene data show CDR1 as SQVTM and CDR2 as ANQGSEA. With 4 bases clipped from V and 3 bases from J, the junction kept 4 bases outside the gene matches. As DNA, the CDR3 is TGCAGCGTTGTTACAGGGGGGGACACTGAAGCTTTCTTT. Amino acids: CSVVTGGDTEAFF.

Here the CDR3 reads CASSQVGGPDGYTF. The CDR3 DNA sequence: TGCGCCAGCAGCCAGGTAGGGGGTCCCGATGGCTACACCTTC. The V and J genes are TRBV4-1 and TRBJ1-2, with D tentatively TRBD1 (6 bases). This CDR3 is built from 14 residues. Germline CDR1 and CDR2: MGHRA and YSYEKL. V was pared by 3 bases and J by 6 bases, with 14 bases between.

The chain recombines TRBV11-2 with TRBJ1-3; D gene uncertain. V gave up 3 bases and J gave up 3 bases, with 12 bases separating them. Germline V gene data show CDR1 as SGHAT and CDR2 as FQNNGV. This CDR3 is built from 15 residues. The CDR3 DNA is TGTGCCAGCAGCTTTGGGCAGCTATATGGAAACACCATATATTTT. Its protein product is CASSFGQLYGNTIYF. The complete variable domain, with remaining parts taken from reference TRBV11-2 and TRBJ1-3, reads EAGVAQSPRYKIIEKRQSVAFWCNPISGHATLYWYQQILGQGPKLLIQFQNNGVVDDSQLPKDRFSAERLKGVDSTLKIQPAKLEDSAVYLCASSFGQLYGNTIYFGEGSWLTVV.

This clone was counted between two and nine times. V usage is TRBV29-1 and J usage is TRBJ2-3; 11 nucleotides agree with TRBD1. Trimming took 3 bases from V and 5 from J; bases not matched to a gene: 7. Looked up from germline, CDR1 is SQVTM and CDR2 is ANQGSEA. This CDR3 is 15 amino acids long. The CDR3: CSVEGQGGIGDTQYF. The CDR3 DNA reads as TGCAGCGTTGAGGGACAGGGGGGGATAGGAGATACGCAGTATTTT.

V is TRBV11-2 and J is TRBJ2-1; TRBD2 might be the D (5 bases). The CDR3 runs 16 residues. Looked up from germline, CDR1 is SGHAT and CDR2 is FQNNGV. Trimming pared 0 bases from V and 4 bases from J, leaving 13 bases between. The CDR3 loop is CASSLDLTRAYNEQFF. The CDR3 coding sequence is TGTGCCAGCAGCTTAGATCTAACTAGGGCTTACAATGAGCAGTTCTTC.

This chain joins TRBV15 and TRBJ2-2, with TRBD2 identical over 10 bases. The CDR3 contains 16 residues. Germline CDR1 reads LNHNV; CDR2 reads YYDKDF (reference sequence). Trimming took 6 bases from V and 4 from J; bases not matched to a gene: 8. DNA of the CDR3: TGTGCCACCAGAGGGGAACTAGCGGGACTCACCGGGGAGCTGTTTTTT. Protein: CATRGELAGLTGELFF.